This T cell receptor (beta chain) is drawn from a study of blood T cell repertoires in COVID-19 (dated by TCRdb to 2018 to 2020). Background on the whole study: The collaborator samples originated in the United States, Italy and Spain and spanned the acute and convalescent phases of COVID-19. The material from the prospective study consisted of cDNA or gDNA derived from T cells, B-cell-depleted T cells, or PBMCs. The repertoires were made available in a free public database intended to serve as a resource for research on the immune response to SARS-CoV-2. Samples came from the ongoing ImmuneRACE study (first 160 participants) plus 1,254 subjects from 6 global collaborators. Where HLA class I and class II types were available, the types were taken from metadata supplied by the sample provider, not from assay-based typing. The dataset comprised deeply sampled blood TCRbeta repertoires from subjects exposed to, actively infected with, or recovered from COVID-19. Nearly every sample came with metadata listing a de-identified subject ID, COVID-19 status, age in years and sex.

In Seattle, one collaborating source enrolled patients while the infection was active and tracked those patients longitudinally over the course of disease. The collaborating institutions used their own protocols to collect whole blood in K2EDTA tubes. For TCRbeta analysis, collaborator samples were shipped as frozen whole blood, as isolated PBMCs, or as DNA extracted from either sample type. On this clone itself: Its target antigen remains unknown. Base qualities are not provided; no much larger clone lies one nucleotide away.

The immunoSEQ Assay, a bias-controlled multiplex PCR, was used to amplify TCRbeta CDR3 regions from genomic DNA. On the authors' methods: Within the assay, amplification of reference gene primers was used to estimate how many nucleated cells each sample contained. To quantify the absolute abundance of each unique TCRbeta CDR3 rearrangement, sequence reads were collapsed and filtered. For each sample, productive Simpson clonality was calculated by taking the square root of Simpson's diversity index across productive rearrangements. This immuneACCESS table, as held by TCRdb, lists in-frame sequences with V and J called but not all clones. Of the missing ones, under half trace to an unresolved V gene in checked studies; the others have no known cause. That table gives V, J and clone size, and the DNA gave D and trimming. The sample table holds roughly 41,000 clones, of which roughly 74% were seen once. The ten top clones hold roughly a tenth of the sample.

The study at large found these results: The quantity of clinical and demographic metadata differed by source and by participant and was supplied without curation.

The germline ends are 7 bases apart after V is trimmed by 6 bases and J by 7 bases. The CDR3 contains 10 residues, cysteine and phenylalanine counted. CDR3 DNA is the only sequence kept; it has 30 bases, read in frame from the first base. CDR1 and CDR2 are read off the germline V gene (reference sequence) as DFQATT and SNEGSKA. This clonotype originated in an older man with COVID-19, enrolled during active disease. The sequence is built from TRBV20-1 and TRBJ1-5; perhaps TRBD1 is the D gene, with 5 bases matching. Sequencing used peripheral blood. The nucleotides read TGCAGTGCGGGGGGGCAGCCCCAGCATTTT. Translation gives CSAGGQPQHF.